The 7 T cell receptor beta chains below were found in one sample sequenced in a study of cytomegalovirus exposure and HLA in healthy donors. In the PCR, 60 Vbeta and 13 Jbeta primers were used. The repertoire was sequenced with immunoSEQ multiplex PCR; TCRdb's copy has only in-frame clones and lacks some. This repertoire shows around 110,000 clones, under 85% found once; its top ten account for over 1.5%. Sample: PBMCs. These TCRs come from a woman between 18 and 30 years old in good health and CMV-seronegative.

The chain carries TRBV10-2 and TRBJ2-1; 11 positions agree with TRBD2. This CDR3 is 15 amino acids long. V shed 2 bases, J shed 7 bases, and the junction held 4 bases outside the gene matches. The germline V gene has CDR1 WSHSY and CDR2 SAAADI. The CDR3 DNA sequence: TGCGCCAGCAGTGAGACTAGCGGGGGCTGGAATGAGCAGTTCTTC. Translating it yields CASSETSGGWNEQFF.

This clone has a single count. The chain couples TRBV15 to TRBJ1-3, with TRBD1 matching over 9 bases. Germline V CDR1 and CDR2: LNHNV, YYDKDF (reference sequence). The CDR3 covers 17 residues. After removal of 2 bases from V and 0 bases from J, the junction contained 5 bases not matched to a gene. CDR3: CATSRPGQGVSGNTIYF. Written as DNA, the CDR3 is TGTGCCACCAGCAGACCGGGACAGGGAGTCTCTGGAAACACCATATATTTT. Full variable domain (remainder filled in from reference TRBV15 and TRBJ1-3): DAMVIQNPRYQVTQFGKPVTLSCSQTLNHNVMYWYQQKSSQAPKLLFHYYDKDFNNEADTPDNFQSRRPNTSFCFLDIRSPGLGDTAMYLCATSRPGQGVSGNTIYFGEGSWLTVV.

The chain couples TRBV5-1 to TRBJ2-2, with a possible D match to TRBD1 (6 bases). The CDR3 consists of 17 residues. Germline V lookup: CDR1 SGHRS, CDR2 YFSETQ. Trimming cost V 5 bases and J 4 bases, with 21 bases left between them. For the CDR3, the DNA is TGCGCCAGCAGAACCGCAGGGGCCGAACGTAGCACCGGGGAGCTGTTTTTT. This codes for CASRTAGAERSTGELFF.

The chain is built from TRBV5-1 and TRBJ1-4, with no clear D. Germline values: CDR1 SGHRS, CDR2 YFSETQ. V lost 3 bases, J lost 8 bases, and 17 bases lay in between. This CDR3 is built from 15 residues. The CDR3 region is CASSSEAGWGEKLFF. The CDR3 DNA sequence: TGCGCCAGCAGCTCCGAGGCGGGGTGGGGAGAAAAACTGTTTTTT.

The CDR3 here is CASSSRVSTEAFF. For the CDR3, the DNA is TGTGCCAGCAGCTCCAGGGTTTCCACTGAAGCTTTCTTT. The J gene is TRBJ1-1, the V gene TRBV5-4; D is perhaps TRBD1 (5 bases). Germline V gene sequence: CDR1 SGHNT, CDR2 YYREEE (reference sequence). The V end was cut by 3 bases, the J end by 4 bases, with 10 bases between. CDR3 length: 13 residues. The complete variable domain, with remaining parts taken from reference TRBV5-4 and TRBJ1-1, reads ETGVTQSPTHLIKTRGQQVTLRCSSQSGHNTVSWYQQALGQGPQFIFQYYREEENGRGNFPPRFSGLQFPNYSSELNVNALELDDSALYLCASSSRVSTEAFFGQGTRLTVV.

V is TRBV7-8 and J is TRBJ2-2; no clear D. There are 13 residues in the CDR3. Deletions cut 2 bases from V and 4 bases from J, with 5 bases between. Germline V gives CDR1 SGHVS, CDR2 FQNEAQ. This CDR3 is CASSLKSTGELFF. DNA of the CDR3: TGTGCCAGCAGCTTAAAGAGCACCGGGGAGCTGTTTTTT.

This clone showed up just a few times. The V call is TRBV7-8, the J call TRBJ2-3; 10 bases fit TRBD2. The V gene end was trimmed by 1 base and the J gene end by 2 bases; junction bases not matched to a gene: 12. The CDR3 is made up of 19 amino acids. Germline V lookup: CDR1 SGHVS, CDR2 FQNEAQ. The CDR3 nucleotides are TGTGCCAGCAGCTTAGGGCCCTGGCTAGCGGGGGCCCCCACAGATACGCAGTATTTT. Its protein product is CASSLGPWLAGAPTDTQYF.